One sample yielded the 9 T cell receptor beta chains listed below, sequenced in a study of blood T cell repertoires in COVID-19. The method was immunoSEQ multiplex PCR; TCRdb's version includes in-frame clones alone and lacks a portion of them. The data show tens of thousands of clones, with 85% to 90% seen just once and about 24% held by the top ten. Source material: peripheral blood. Receptors originate from a human donor with active COVID-19. The donor label of this sample is uncertain.

The rearrangement joins TRBV23-1 to TRBJ2-3, with TRBD2 matching 13 bases. TRBV23-1 is classed as an ORF, of uncertain function. V lost 0 bases to trimming and J lost 2 bases; unmatched junction nucleotides: 8. The CDR3 runs 19 residues. The chain's CDR3 is CASSQSTSGGPRNTDTQYF. DNA for the CDR3: TGCGCCAGCAGTCAATCGACTAGCGGGGGGCCTAGGAACACAGATACGCAGTATTTT.

The chain couples TRBV7-9 to TRBJ2-7; TRBD2 aligns across 12 bases. CDR1 SEHNR and CDR2 FQNEAQ come from the germline V gene (reference sequence). The V and J ends lost 8 bases and 4 bases, in that order; junction bases with no gene match: 9. The CDR3 is made up of 15 amino acids. The DNA for the CDR3 is TGTGCCAGCCAAGGCGGACTAGCGGGACCATACGAGCAGTACTTC. Its translation is CASQGGLAGPYEQYF.

This clone appeared once. The V gene is TRBV4-3, the J gene TRBJ2-1; 12 nucleotides match TRBD2. In germline, CDR1 is LGHNA, CDR2 YSLEER. The ends lost 8 bases at V and 2 bases at J; junction bases unmatched: 19. The CDR3 totals 20 residues. The CDR3 sequence is CASSRRLAGEVGWPYNEQFF. For the CDR3, the DNA is TGCGCCAGCTCCCGGCGACTAGCGGGAGAAGTTGGTTGGCCCTACAATGAGCAGTTCTTC.

CDR3 coding DNA: TGTGCCAGCAGTTTATGGGACAGGGACAATGAGCAGTTCTTC. This gives the protein CASSLWDRDNEQFF. The chain combines TRBV27 with TRBJ2-1, with 9 bases aligning to TRBD1. Germline V CDR1 and CDR2: MNHEY, SMNVEV (reference sequence). CDR3 size: 14 residues. Trimming took 1 base from V and 5 from J; bases not matched to a gene: 0.

V is TRBV7-3 and J is TRBJ2-1; 7 positions agree with TRBD2. CDR3 length equals 13 residues. The junction had 6 bases not matched to a gene; V was cut back by 4 bases and J by 9 bases. Germline values: CDR1 SGHTA, CDR2 FQGTGA. The CDR3 DNA sequence: TGTGCCAGCAGCTCTCGGACTAGAACTGAGCAGTTCTTC. Translation: CASSSRTRTEQFF.

The chain employs TRBV2 and TRBJ1-2; perhaps TRBD1 as D (6 bases). Germline CDR1 is SNHLY and CDR2 is FYNNEI. V shed 7 bases and J shed 6 bases, with 15 bases lying between them. The length of the CDR3 is 13 residues. The CDR3 nucleotides are TGTGCCAGCATGGCAGGGGCTGAAAATGGCTACACCTTC. Its protein is CASMAGAENGYTF.

V and J are TRBV29-1 and TRBJ2-3; 8 bases fit TRBD1. This CDR3 contains 12 residues. V was clipped by 6 bases and J by 5 bases; unmatched bases: 4. The germline V gene encodes CDR1 SQVTM and CDR2 ANQGSEA. The CDR3 nucleotides read TGCAGCGTCGACAGGGGAGGAGATACGCAGTATTTT. This translates into CSVDRGGDTQYF.

This sequence joins TRBV7-2 and TRBJ2-3; tentatively, D is TRBD1 (5 bases). The germline V and J ends were trimmed by 4 bases and 2 bases, with 16 bases remaining between them. This CDR3 region has 16 residues. Germline CDR1 is SGHTA and CDR2 is FQGNSA. DNA of the CDR3: TGTGCCAGCAGCTCAAACCAACTGACAGTCACAGATACGCAGTATTTT. This codes for CASSSNQLTVTDTQYF.

The chain carries TRBV27 and TRBJ2-2, with TRBD1 matching over 8 bases. After removal of 5 bases from V and 1 base from J, the junction contained 3 bases not matched to a gene. Germline V gene lookup returns CDR1 MNHEY and CDR2 SMNVEV (reference sequence). The CDR3 runs to 15 residues. In DNA, the CDR3 is TGTGCCAGCAGTCTCGACAGGGGGAACACCGGGGAGCTGTTTTTT. Encoded protein: CASSLDRGNTGELFF.